The clone carrying this T cell receptor beta chain was observed many times. The antigen is undetermined. The sample comes from a study of identical twins. Whole-study findings and limits: A partial confounding effect on zero-insertion analyses could come from invariant MAIT and iNKT cells.

Germline lookup yields CDR1 KGHDR and CDR2 SFDVKD. The CDR3 has 15 residues. J lost 4 bases, V lost 2 bases, and 4 bases had no gene match. A template switching step contributed a universal primer site, while unique molecular identifiers were present in the cDNA. Via MiXCR, TCRdb re-called the 5' RACE reads, giving one row per CDR3 protein. This sample carries hundreds of thousands of distinct CDR3 sequences, about 12% of them seen once, and the ten largest clones take about 1.5%. The same specimen was also included in a second study, on yellow fever vaccine responses in identical twins. That source reports: Twins reportedly appeared to share part of their vaccine T cell response while keeping part individual.

Input material: PBMCs. The TCR sequence derives from a woman younger than 30 in good health. The gene calls are TRBV24-1 and TRBJ2-5, with 9 bases matching TRBD1. The CDR3 sequence: CATSDSPGQGETQYF. CDR3 nucleotides: TGTGCCACCAGTGATTCGCCGGGACAGGGAGAGACCCAGTACTTC.